One sample yielded the 10 T cell receptor beta chains listed below, sequenced in a study of blood T cell repertoires in COVID-19. The repertoire was sequenced with immunoSEQ multiplex PCR; TCRdb's copy has only in-frame clones and lacks some. The sample has 52,000 or so clones, 70% to 85% seen once. The material sequenced was peripheral blood. All receptors come from a human donor in a cohort sampled during active COVID-19.

This rearrangement joins TRBV6-5 to TRBJ2-3; a weak D match, TRBD1 (6 bases). The CDR3 runs 14 residues. V lost 6 bases, J lost 0 bases, and 10 bases lay in between. CDR1 and CDR2 (germline): MNHEY, SVGAGI. CDR3 sequence (DNA): TGTGCCAGCAGAGACAGGACTAGCACAGATACGCAGTATTTT. This encodes CASRDRTSTDTQYF.

This chain uses TRBV5-4 with TRBJ2-2; weak D call: TRBD1 (6 bases). CDR1 and CDR2 (germline): SGHNT, YYREEE (reference sequence). Trimming pared 2 bases from V and 4 bases from J, leaving 12 bases between. The CDR3 length is 15 residues. The CDR3 nucleotides read TGTGCCAGCAGCTTCCAGGGGCTGGGCACCGGGGAGCTGTTTTTT. It yields the protein CASSFQGLGTGELFF.

This sequence joins TRBV29-1 and TRBJ2-5, with 10 bases matching TRBD2. Germline V gives CDR1 SQVTM, CDR2 ANQGSEA. With V trimmed by 5 bases and J by 4 bases, 10 bases remained unmatched. CDR3 length equals 15 residues. The CDR3 DNA sequence: TGCAGCGTTAACACCTTTAGCGGGGGGAGAGAGACCCAGTACTTC. Translation: CSVNTFSGGRETQYF.

V and J are TRBV6-5 and TRBJ1-6; tentatively, D is TRBD1 (5 bases). Germline loops: CDR1 MNHEY, CDR2 SVGAGI. This CDR3 is built from 15 residues. V gave up 6 bases and J gave up 6 bases, with 15 bases separating them. CDR3 amino acids: CASRGTQGANSPLHF. The CDR3 DNA is TGTGCCAGCAGGGGGACTCAAGGGGCTAATTCACCCCTCCACTTT.

V is TRBV6-2 or TRBV6-3 and J is TRBJ1-1; 7 nucleotides align to TRBD1. The CDR3 is 15 amino acids. Unmatched junction bases numbered 2, after V lost 0 bases and J lost 1 base. The V gene's germline CDR1 is MNHEY and CDR2 SVGEGT. This CDR3 is CASSYSTGRNTEAFF. The CDR3 DNA reads TGTGCCAGCAGTTACTCGACAGGGAGGAACACTGAAGCTTTCTTT.

The CDR3 spells CASTFQGIENTIYF. In DNA, the CDR3 is TGTGCCAGCACCTTCCAGGGTATCGAAAACACCATATATTTT. The rearrangement joins TRBV6-5 to TRBJ1-3; perhaps TRBD1 as D (5 bases). The V and J ends lost 7 bases and 6 bases respectively, with 16 bases between them. The CDR3 extends over 14 amino acids. Germline V gene lookup returns CDR1 MNHEY and CDR2 SVGAGI.

This clone was detected once. The chain joins TRBV10-3 to TRBJ2-7; D uncertain. This CDR3 has 12 residues. Germline CDR1 is ENHRY and CDR2 is SYGVKD. Between the trimmed V and J ends, which lost 0 bases and 5 bases, there was a span of 5 bases. The CDR3 region has the DNA TGTGCCATCAGTGAGTCGAGGCACGAGCAGTACTTC. As protein: CAISESRHEQYF.

J is TRBJ2-7 and V is TRBV7-9; 9 bases fit TRBD2. CDR3 size: 14 residues. The V gene's germline CDR1 is SEHNR and CDR2 FQNEAQ (reference sequence). The V and J ends lost 0 bases and 5 bases, in that order; junction bases with no gene match: 2. CDR3: CASSLAQRGDEQYF. The DNA for the CDR3 is TGTGCCAGCAGCTTAGCGCAGCGGGGGGACGAGCAGTACTTC.

The genes are TRBV5-5 and TRBJ2-7; TRBD1 matches at 7 bases. The germline gives CDR1 SGHKS, CDR2 YYEKEE (reference sequence). J lost 2 bases, V lost 4 bases, and 12 bases had no gene match. The CDR3 runs to 16 residues. CDR3 sequence reads: CASSARQGFSTYEQYF. The CDR3 DNA follows: TGTGCCAGCAGCGCCCGACAGGGATTCTCGACCTACGAGCAGTACTTC.

The chain links TRBV6-2 or TRBV6-3 to TRBJ2-4; D perhaps matches TRBD1 (6 bases). CDR1 is MNHEY, CDR2 SVGEGT, per germline. The CDR3 is 15 amino acids. V was cut by 4 bases and J by 1 base, with 11 bases left in between. The CDR3 is CASSSADSAKNIQYF. The CDR3 DNA reads TGTGCCAGCAGTTCCGCGGACAGCGCCAAAAACATTCAGTACTTC.